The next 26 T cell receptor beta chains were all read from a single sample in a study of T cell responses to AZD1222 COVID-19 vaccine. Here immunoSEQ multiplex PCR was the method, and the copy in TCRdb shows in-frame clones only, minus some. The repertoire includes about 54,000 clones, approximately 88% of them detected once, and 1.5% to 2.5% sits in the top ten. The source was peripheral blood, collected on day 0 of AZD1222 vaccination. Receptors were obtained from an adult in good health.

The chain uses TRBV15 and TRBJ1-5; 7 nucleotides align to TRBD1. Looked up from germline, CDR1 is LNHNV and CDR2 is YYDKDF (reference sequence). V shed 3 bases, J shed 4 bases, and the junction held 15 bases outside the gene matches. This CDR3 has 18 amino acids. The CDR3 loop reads CATSRGRVGTAVNQPQHF. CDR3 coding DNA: TGTGCCACCAGCAGGGGAAGGGTTGGGACAGCCGTAAATCAGCCCCAGCATTTT.

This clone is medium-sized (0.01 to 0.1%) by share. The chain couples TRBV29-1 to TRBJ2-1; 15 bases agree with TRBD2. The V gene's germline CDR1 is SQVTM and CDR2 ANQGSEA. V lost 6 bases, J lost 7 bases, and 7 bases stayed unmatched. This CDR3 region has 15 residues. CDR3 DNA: TGCAGCGTCCTGGGACTAGCGGGAGGCAAAAATGAGCAGTTCTTC. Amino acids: CSVLGLAGGKNEQFF.

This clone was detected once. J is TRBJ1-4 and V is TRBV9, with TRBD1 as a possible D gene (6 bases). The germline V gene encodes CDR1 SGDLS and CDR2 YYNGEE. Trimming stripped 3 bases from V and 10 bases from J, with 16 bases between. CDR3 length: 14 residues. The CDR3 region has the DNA TGTGCCAGCAGCGAGTCCGGGGGAGGGGGAAAACTGTTTTTT. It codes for CASSESGGGGKLFF.

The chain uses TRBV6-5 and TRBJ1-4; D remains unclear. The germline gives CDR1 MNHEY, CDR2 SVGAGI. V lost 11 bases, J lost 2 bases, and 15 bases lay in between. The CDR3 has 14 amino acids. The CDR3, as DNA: TGTGCCGGCCGTTCGGCAGGTACTAATGAAAAACTGTTTTTT. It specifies CAGRSAGTNEKLFF.

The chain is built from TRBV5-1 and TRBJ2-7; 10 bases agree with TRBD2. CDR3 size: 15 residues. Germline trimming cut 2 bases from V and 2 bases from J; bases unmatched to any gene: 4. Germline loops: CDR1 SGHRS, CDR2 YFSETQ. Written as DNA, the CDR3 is TGCGCCAGCAGCTTAAGTAGCGGGAGGCCCTACGAGCAGTACTTC. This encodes CASSLSSGRPYEQYF.

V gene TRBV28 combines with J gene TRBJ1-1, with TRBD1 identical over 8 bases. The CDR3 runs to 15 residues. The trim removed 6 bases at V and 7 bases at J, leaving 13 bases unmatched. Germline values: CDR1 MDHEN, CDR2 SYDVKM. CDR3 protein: CASSPNKGQEDEAFF. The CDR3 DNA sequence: TGTGCCAGCAGCCCGAACAAGGGACAGGAAGATGAAGCTTTCTTT. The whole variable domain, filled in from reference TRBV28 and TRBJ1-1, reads DVKVTQSSRYLVKRTGEKVFLECVQDMDHENMFWYRQDPGLGLRLIYFSYDVKMKEKGDIPEGYSVSREKKERFSLILESASTNQTSMYLCASSPNKGQEDEAFFGQGTRLTVV.

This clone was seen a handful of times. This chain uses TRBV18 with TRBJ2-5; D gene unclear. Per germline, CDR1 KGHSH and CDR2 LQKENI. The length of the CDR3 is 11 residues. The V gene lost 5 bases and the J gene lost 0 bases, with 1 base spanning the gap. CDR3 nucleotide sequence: TGTGCCAGCTCAGACCAAGAGACCCAGTACTTC. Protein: CASSDQETQYF.

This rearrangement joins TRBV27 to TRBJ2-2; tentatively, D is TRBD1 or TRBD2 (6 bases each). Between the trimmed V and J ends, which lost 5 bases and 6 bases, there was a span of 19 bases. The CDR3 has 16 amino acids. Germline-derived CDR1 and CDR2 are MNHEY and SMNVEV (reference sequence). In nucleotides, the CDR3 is TGTGCCAGCAGTCTTCTAGCGAGCAGGGGTGCCGGGGAGCTGTTTTTT. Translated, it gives CASSLLASRGAGELFF.

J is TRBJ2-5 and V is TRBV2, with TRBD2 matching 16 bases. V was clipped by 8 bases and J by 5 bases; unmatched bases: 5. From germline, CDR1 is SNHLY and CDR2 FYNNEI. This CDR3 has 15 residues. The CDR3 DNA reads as TGTGCCAGCGGGGGGACTAGCGGGAGGGTTGAGACCCAGTACTTC. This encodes CASGGTSGRVETQYF. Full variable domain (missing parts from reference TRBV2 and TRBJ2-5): EPEVTQTPSHQVTQMGQEVILRCVPISNHLYFYWYRQILGQKVEFLVSFYNNEISEKSEIFDDQFSVERPDGSNFTLKIRSTKLEDSAMYFCASGGTSGRVETQYFGPGTRLLVL.

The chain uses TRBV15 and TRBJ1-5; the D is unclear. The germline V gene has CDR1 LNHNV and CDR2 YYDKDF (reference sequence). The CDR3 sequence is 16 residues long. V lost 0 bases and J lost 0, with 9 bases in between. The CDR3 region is CATSREYRNSNQPQHF. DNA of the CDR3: TGTGCCACCAGCAGAGAATACAGAAATAGCAATCAGCCCCAGCATTTT.

The CDR3 bases are TGTGCCAGCATGCAAGACAGGGACTATGGCTACACCTTC. Its protein is CASMQDRDYGYTF. V is TRBV6-5 and J is TRBJ1-2; 7 nucleotides match TRBD1. CDR1 is MNHEY and CDR2 is SVGAGI in the germline V gene. This CDR3 comprises 13 residues. V was pared by 7 bases and J by 3 bases, with 5 bases of the junction left unmatched.

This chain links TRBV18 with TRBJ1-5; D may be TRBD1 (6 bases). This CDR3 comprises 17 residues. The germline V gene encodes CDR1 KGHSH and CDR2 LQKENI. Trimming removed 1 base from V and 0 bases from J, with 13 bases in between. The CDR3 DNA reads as TGTGCCAGCTCACCACAAAATAACAGGGTTAGCAATCAGCCCCAGCATTTT. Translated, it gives CASSPQNNRVSNQPQHF.

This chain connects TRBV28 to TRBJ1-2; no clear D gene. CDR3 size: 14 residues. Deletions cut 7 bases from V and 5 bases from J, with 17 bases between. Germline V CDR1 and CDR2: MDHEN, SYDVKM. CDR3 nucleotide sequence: TGTGCCAGCATGTCTTCCCCAAACCGGTATGGCTACACCTTC. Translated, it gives CASMSSPNRYGYTF.

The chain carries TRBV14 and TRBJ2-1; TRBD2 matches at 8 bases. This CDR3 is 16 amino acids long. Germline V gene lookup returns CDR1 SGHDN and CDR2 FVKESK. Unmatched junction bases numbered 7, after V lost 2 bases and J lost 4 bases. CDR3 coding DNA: TGTGCCAGCAGCCAATATAGCGGGAACTTATACAATGAGCAGTTCTTC. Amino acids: CASSQYSGNLYNEQFF.

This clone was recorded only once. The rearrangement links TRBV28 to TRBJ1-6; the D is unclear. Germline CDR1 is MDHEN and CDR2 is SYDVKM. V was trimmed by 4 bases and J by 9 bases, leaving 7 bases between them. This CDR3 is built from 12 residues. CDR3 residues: CASSSLSSPLHF. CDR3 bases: TGTGCCAGCAGTTCTTTGAGTTCACCCCTCCACTTT.

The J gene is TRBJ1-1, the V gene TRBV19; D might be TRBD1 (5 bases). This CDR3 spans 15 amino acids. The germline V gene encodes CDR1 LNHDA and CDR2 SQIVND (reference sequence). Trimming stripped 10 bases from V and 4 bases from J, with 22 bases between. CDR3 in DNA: TGTGCCACCCGCCTTCGGGGGGGTAGGGTCACTGAAGCTTTCTTT. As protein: CATRLRGGRVTEAFF.

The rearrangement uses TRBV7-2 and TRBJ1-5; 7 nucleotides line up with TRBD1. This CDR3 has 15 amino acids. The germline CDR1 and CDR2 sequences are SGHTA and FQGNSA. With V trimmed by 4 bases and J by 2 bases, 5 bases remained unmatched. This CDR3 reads CASSSGTVGNQPQHF. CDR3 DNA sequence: TGTGCCAGCAGCTCAGGGACAGTAGGCAATCAGCCCCAGCATTTT. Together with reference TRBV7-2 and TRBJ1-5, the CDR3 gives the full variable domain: GAGVSQSPSNKVTEKGKDVELRCDPISGHTALYWYRQSLGQGLEFLIYFQGNSAPDKSGLPSDRFSAERTGGSVSTLTIQRTQQEDSAVYLCASSSGTVGNQPQHFGDGTRLSIL.

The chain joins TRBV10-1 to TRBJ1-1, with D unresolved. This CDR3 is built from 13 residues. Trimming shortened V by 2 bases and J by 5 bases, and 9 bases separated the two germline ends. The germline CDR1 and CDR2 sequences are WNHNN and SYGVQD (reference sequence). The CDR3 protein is CASSEGPFTEAFF. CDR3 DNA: TGCGCCAGCAGTGAGGGCCCCTTTACTGAAGCTTTCTTT.

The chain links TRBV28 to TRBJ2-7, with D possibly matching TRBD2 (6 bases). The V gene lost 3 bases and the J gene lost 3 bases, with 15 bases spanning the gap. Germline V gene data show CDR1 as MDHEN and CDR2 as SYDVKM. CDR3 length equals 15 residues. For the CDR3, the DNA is TGTGCCAGCAGTTTCTCGGGACTGACTTTCTACGAGCAGTACTTC. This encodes CASSFSGLTFYEQYF.

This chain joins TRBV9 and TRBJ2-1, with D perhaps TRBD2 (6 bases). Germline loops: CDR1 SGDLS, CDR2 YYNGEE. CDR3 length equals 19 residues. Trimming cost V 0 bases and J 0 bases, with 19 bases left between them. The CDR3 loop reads CASSVAPGDSPNSYNEQFF. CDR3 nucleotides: TGTGCCAGCAGCGTAGCCCCCGGGGACTCACCCAACTCCTACAATGAGCAGTTCTTC.

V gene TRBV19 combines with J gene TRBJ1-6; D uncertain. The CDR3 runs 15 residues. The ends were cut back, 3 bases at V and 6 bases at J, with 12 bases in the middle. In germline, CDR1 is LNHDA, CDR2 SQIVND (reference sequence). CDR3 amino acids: CASSIRGPGNSPLHF. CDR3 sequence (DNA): TGTGCCAGTAGTATCAGAGGGCCCGGTAATTCACCCCTCCACTTT.

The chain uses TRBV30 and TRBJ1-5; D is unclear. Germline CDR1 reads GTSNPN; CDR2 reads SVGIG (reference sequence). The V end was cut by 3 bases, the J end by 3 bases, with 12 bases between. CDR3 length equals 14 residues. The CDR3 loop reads CAWRDHRLNQPQHF. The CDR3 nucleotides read TGTGCCTGGAGGGATCATAGACTCAATCAGCCCCAGCATTTT.

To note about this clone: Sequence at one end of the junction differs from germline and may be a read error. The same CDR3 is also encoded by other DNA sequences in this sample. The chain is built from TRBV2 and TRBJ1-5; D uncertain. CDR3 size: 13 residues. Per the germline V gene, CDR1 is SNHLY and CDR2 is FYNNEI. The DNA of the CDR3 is TGTGCCAGCAGCCCAGGCGCGAATCAGCCTCAGCATTTT. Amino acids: CASSPGANQPQHF.

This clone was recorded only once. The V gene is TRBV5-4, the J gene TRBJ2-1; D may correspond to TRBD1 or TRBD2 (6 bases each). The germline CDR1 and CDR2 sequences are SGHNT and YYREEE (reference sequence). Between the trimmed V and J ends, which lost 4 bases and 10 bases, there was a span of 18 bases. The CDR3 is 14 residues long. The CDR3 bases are TGTGCCAGCAGCCTGGAGGGGGGTCATCCCGAGCAGTTCTTC. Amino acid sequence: CASSLEGGHPEQFF.

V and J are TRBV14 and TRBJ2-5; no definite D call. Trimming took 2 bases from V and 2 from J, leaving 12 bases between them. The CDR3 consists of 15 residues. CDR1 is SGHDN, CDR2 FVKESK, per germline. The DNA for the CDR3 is TGTGCCAGCAGCCAATCCGGGCTTTCACAAGAGACCCAGTACTTC. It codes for CASSQSGLSQETQYF.

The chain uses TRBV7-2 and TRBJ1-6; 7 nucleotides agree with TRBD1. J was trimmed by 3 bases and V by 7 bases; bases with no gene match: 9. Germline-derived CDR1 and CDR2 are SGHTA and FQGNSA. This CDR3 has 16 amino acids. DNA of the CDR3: TGTGCCAGCACCCTCCGCGGGACAGTCTATAATTCACCCCTCCACTTT. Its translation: CASTLRGTVYNSPLHF.